A single sample gave rise to the 10 T cell receptor beta chains below, sequenced in a study of monozygotic twins with inflammatory bowel disease. TCRdb re-analyzed the 5' RACE reads; it lists each CDR3 protein once, without DNA. Its table records 350,000 to 400,000 distinct CDR3 sequences. Source material: blood. The receptor set was obtained from a human donor with ulcerative colitis or Crohn's disease, or a healthy co-twin of an affected twin (not recorded which).

V is TRBV18 and J is TRBJ2-2. The CDR3 is 12 residues long. Germline V gene sequence: CDR1 KGHSH, CDR2 LQKENI. Here the CDR3 reads CASSPYAGELFF.

The chain employs TRBV7-2 and TRBJ1-1; TCRdb designates TRBD1, a call that cannot be tested without DNA. Germline V lookup: CDR1 SGHTA, CDR2 FQGNSA. This CDR3 is 15 amino acids long. CDR3 residues: CASSLSKHGGTEAFF.

The V gene is TRBV19, the J gene TRBJ1-6; TCRdb reports TRBD1, a call that lacks DNA to check it against. Germline V gene sequence: CDR1 LNHDA, CDR2 SQIVND (reference sequence). The CDR3 totals 16 residues. CDR3 protein: CASSIDLVGASSPLHF.

The chain uses TRBV3-1 and TRBJ2-3; TCRdb's assignment of TRBD2 cannot be checked, as there is no DNA. In germline, CDR1 is LGHDT, CDR2 YNNKEL (reference sequence). CDR3 length equals 18 residues. CDR3 in amino acids: CASSQVGTSGLSTDTQYF.

The chain combines TRBV7-9 with TRBJ1-2; TCRdb proposes TRBD1, but this gene call is untestable without DNA. This CDR3 has 13 residues. Germline CDR1 and CDR2: SEHNR and FQNEAQ (reference sequence). The CDR3 loop is CASGPTGNYGYTF.

The chain uses TRBV3-1 and TRBJ1-2. The CDR3 sequence is 15 residues long. CDR1 is LGHDT and CDR2 is YNNKEL in the germline V gene (reference sequence). Here the CDR3 reads CASSQGVGEGFGYTF.

V and J are TRBV20-1 and TRBJ2-5. The germline CDR1 and CDR2 sequences are DFQATT and SNEGSKA (reference sequence). The CDR3 runs to 15 residues. CDR3 amino acids: CSAPTWLDNQETQYF.

CDR3 amino acids: CASSFGGHQNNEQFF. This chain joins TRBV5-4 and TRBJ2-1; TCRdb outputs TRBD1, but without DNA this stays unchecked. This CDR3 is 15 amino acids long. CDR1 and CDR2 from the germline V gene are SGHNT and YYREEE (reference sequence). The full variable domain, rest sourced from reference TRBV5-4 and TRBJ2-1, is ETGVTQSPTHLIKTRGQQVTLRCSSQSGHNTVSWYQQALGQGPQFIFQYYREEENGRGNFPPRFSGLQFPNYSSELNVNALELDDSALYLCASSFGGHQNNEQFFGPGTRLTVL.

The CDR3 is CASSLRYRTTYNEQFF. The rearrangement joins TRBV7-2 to TRBJ2-1. Germline V lookup: CDR1 SGHTA, CDR2 FQGNSA. This CDR3 has 16 residues.

This sequence joins TRBV27 and TRBJ2-7; TCRdb's D call of TRBD2 is untestable without DNA. Germline V gene sequence: CDR1 MNHEY, CDR2 SMNVEV (reference sequence). CDR3 size: 14 residues. CDR3 amino acids: CASSLGSGPREQYF.